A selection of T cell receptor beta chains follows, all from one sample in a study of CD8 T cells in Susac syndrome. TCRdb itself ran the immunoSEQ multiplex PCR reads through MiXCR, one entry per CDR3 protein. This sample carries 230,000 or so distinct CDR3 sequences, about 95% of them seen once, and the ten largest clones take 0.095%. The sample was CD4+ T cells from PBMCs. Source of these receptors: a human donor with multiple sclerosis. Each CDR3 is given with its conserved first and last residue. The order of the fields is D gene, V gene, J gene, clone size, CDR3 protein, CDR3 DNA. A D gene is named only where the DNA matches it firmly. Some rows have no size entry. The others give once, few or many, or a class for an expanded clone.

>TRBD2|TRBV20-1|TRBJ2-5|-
CSARWLAEGTQYF
TGCAGTGCTAGATGGCTAGCGGAGGGGACCCAGTACTTC
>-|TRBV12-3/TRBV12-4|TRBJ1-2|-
CASSLLEGRDGYTF
TGTGCCAGCAGTTTACTTGAGGGGCGCGATGGCTACACCTTC
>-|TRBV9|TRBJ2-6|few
CASSPTRGSGANVLTF
TGTGCCAGCAGCCCGACTCGGGGTTCTGGGGCCAACGTCCTGACTTTC
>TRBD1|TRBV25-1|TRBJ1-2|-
CASSESGGLRGYTF
TGTGCCAGCAGTGAATCAGGGGGTCTTCGCGGCTACACCTTC
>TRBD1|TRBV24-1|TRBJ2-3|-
CATSDSSSGTGRSDTQYF
TGTGCCACCAGTGATTCTTCTTCCGGGACAGGACGATCAGATACGCAGTATTTT
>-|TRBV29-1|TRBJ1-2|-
CSVEWQINYGYTF
TGCAGCGTTGAGTGGCAGATTAACTATGGCTACACCTTC
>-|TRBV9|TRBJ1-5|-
CASSVGQGRNQPQHF
TGTGCCAGCAGCGTTGGGCAGGGACGCAATCAGCCCCAGCATTTT
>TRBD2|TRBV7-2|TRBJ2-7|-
CASSRWTSYEQYF
TGTGCCAGCAGCCGATGGACTAGCTACGAGCAGTACTTC
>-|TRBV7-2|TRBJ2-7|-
CASSLQSNPAYEQYF
TGTGCCAGCAGCTTACAAAGTAACCCGGCCTACGAGCAGTACTTC
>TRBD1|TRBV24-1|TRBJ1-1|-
CATRETGGSPAFF
TGTGCCACTAGAGAGACAGGGGGCAGCCCCGCTTTCTTT
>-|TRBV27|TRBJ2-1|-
CASSLPQGRGYYGEQFF
TGTGCCAGCAGCCTACCCCAGGGGCGGGGGTATTACGGTGAGCAGTTCTTC
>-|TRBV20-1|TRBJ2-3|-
CSARSRPLGGWADTQYF
TGCAGTGCTAGGAGCCGCCCGTTGGGGGGCTGGGCAGATACGCAGTATTTT
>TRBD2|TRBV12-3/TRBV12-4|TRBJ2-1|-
CASSTTSAYNEQFF
TGTGCCAGCAGTACGACTAGCGCATACAATGAGCAGTTCTTC
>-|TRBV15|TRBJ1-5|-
CATSRGGREEPQHF
TGTGCCACCAGCAGAGGAGGGAGGGAGGAGCCCCAGCATTTT
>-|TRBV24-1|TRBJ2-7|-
CATSGNYEQYF
TGTGCCACCAGTGGAAACTACGAGCAGTACTTC
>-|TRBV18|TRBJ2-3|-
CASSSENTQYF
TGTGCCAGCTCATCGGAGAATACGCAGTATTTT
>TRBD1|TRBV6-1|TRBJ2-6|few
CASRNTGGSGANVLTF
TGTGCCAGCAGAAATACAGGGGGCTCTGGGGCCAACGTCCTGACTTTC
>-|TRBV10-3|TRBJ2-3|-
CATRMREHTDTQYF
TGTGCCACGAGGATGAGGGAGCACACAGATACGCAGTATTTT
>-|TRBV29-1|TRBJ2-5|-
CSVELGTQYF
TGCAGCGTTGAATTGGGGACCCAGTACTTC
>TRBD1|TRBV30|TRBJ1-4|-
CAWSQGGQGNEKLFF
TGTGCCTGGAGCCAAGGGGGACAGGGAAATGAAAAACTGTTTTTT
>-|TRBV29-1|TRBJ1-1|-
CSVGPNVREAFF
TGCAGCGTTGGGCCGAACGTGAGAGAAGCTTTCTTT
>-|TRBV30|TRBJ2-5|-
CAWSVTGGLRYF
TGTGCCTGGAGTGTTACAGGCGGGCTAAGATACTTC
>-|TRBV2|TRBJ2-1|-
CASSETLDEFF
TGTGCCAGCAGTGAAACGCTAGACGAGTTCTTC
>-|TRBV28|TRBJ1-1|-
CASSLSMVPVAFF
TGTGCCAGCAGTTTATCAATGGTCCCCGTAGCTTTCTTT
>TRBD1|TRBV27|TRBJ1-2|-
CASSFAGGTGGYTF
TGTGCCAGCAGTTTTGCAGGGGGGACGGGAGGCTACACCTTC
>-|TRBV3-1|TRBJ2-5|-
CASSQTETQYF
TGTGCCAGCAGCCAAACGGAGACCCAGTACTTC
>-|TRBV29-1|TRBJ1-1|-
CSVVGQGNTEAFF
TGCAGCGTTGTTGGCCAGGGGAACACTGAAGCTTTCTTT
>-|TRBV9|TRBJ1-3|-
CASSAQFGNTIYF
TGTGCCAGCAGCGCTCAGTTTGGAAACACCATATATTTT
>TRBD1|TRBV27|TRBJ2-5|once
CASSSTGLKGRFDQETQYF
TGTGCCAGCAGTTCGACAGGGTTGAAGGGTCGCTTTGACCAAGAGACCCAGTACTTC
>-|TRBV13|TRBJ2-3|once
CASSLRLAYGADTQYF
TGTGCCAGCAGCTTAAGATTAGCATATGGGGCAGATACGCAGTATTTT
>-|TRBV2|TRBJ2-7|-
CASRDGTYSYEQYF
TGTGCCAGCAGGGATGGGACTTACTCCTACGAGCAGTACTTC
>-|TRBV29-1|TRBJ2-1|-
CSVVRSPAYNEQFF
TGCAGCGTTGTTCGTAGTCCTGCCTACAATGAGCAGTTCTTC
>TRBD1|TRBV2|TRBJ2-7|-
CASRGQGAAGEQYF
TGTGCCAGCAGGGGACAGGGGGCCGCTGGCGAGCAGTACTTC
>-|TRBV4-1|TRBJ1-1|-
CASSQPSMNTEAFF
TGCGCCAGCAGCCAGCCCAGCATGAACACTGAAGCTTTCTTT
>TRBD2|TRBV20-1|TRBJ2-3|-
CSARRAGGTDTQYF
TGCAGTGCTAGAAGGGCGGGAGGCACAGATACGCAGTATTTT
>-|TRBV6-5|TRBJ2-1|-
CASSYDTTSSNEQFF
TGTGCCAGCAGTTACGACACAACCTCCTCCAATGAGCAGTTCTTC
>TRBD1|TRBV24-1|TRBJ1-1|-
CATSDYRGTEAFF
TGTGCCACCAGTGATTACAGGGGGACTGAAGCTTTCTTT
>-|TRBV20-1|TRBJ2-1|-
CSAKGLRHNEQFF
TGCAGTGCCAAGGGTCTCCGACACAATGAGCAGTTCTTC
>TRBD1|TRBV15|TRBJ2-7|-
CATSRYLQGSYEQYF
TGTGCCACCAGCAGATACTTACAGGGGAGCTACGAGCAGTACTTC
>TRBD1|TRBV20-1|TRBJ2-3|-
CSAVFQHGTGEADTQYF
TGCAGTGCGGTCTTCCAACACGGGACAGGGGAGGCGGATACGCAGTATTTT
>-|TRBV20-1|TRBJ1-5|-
CSARKPLGNQPQHF
TGCAGTGCTAGAAAACCCCTAGGCAATCAGCCCCAGCATTTT